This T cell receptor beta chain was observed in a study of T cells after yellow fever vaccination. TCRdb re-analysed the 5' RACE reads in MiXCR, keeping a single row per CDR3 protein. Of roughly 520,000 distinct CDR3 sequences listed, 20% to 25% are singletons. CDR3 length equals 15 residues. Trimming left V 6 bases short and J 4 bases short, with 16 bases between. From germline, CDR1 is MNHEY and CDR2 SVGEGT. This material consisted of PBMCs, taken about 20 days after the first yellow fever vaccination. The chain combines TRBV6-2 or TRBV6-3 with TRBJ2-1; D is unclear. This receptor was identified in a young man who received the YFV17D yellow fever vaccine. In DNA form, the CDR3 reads TGTGCCAGCAGGAGAGACCGAGACTGGTACAATGAGCAGTTCTTC. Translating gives CASRRDRDWYNEQFF.